This record looks at one T cell receptor beta chain sequence and its context. This sample was taken from a study of blood T cell repertoires in COVID-19. Study-level background: Acute and convalescent COVID-19 samples came from the United States, Italy and Spain. The cDNA or gDNA used as material had been derived from T cells, B-cell-depleted T cells, or PBMCs.

In the original workflow: For nucleated cells, counts were estimated from reference gene primer amplification. Using immunoSEQ multiplex PCR, the repertoire was profiled, and TCRdb retains in-frame clones only, with some absent. V and J calls and clone size follow that table, whereas D and trimming were derived from the DNA. The table lists about 61,000 clones, 91% of them singletons. V was shortened by 1 base and J by 3 bases, with 15 bases between the two germline ends. The length of the CDR3 is 16 residues. In germline, CDR1 is SGHRS, CDR2 YFSETQ. The specimen was peripheral blood. This TCR derives from a human donor in a cohort sampled during active COVID-19. The chain is built from TRBV5-1 and TRBJ2-3; D might be TRBD2 (6 bases). As DNA, the CDR3 is TGCGCCAGCAGCTTGATAGGGGTGGGGGGAACAGATACGCAGTATTTT. Its protein product is CASSLIGVGGTDTQYF. Drawing the rest from reference TRBV5-1 and TRBJ2-3, the complete variable domain is KAGVTQTPRYLIKTRGQQVTLSCSPISGHRSVSWYQQTPGQGLQFLFEYFSETQRNKGNFPGRFSGRQFSNSRSEMNVSTLELGDSALYLCASSLIGVGGTDTQYFGPGTRLTVL.